The 13 T cell receptor beta chains below come from one sample, sequenced in a study of cytomegalovirus exposure and HLA in healthy donors. PCR involved 60 Vbeta and 13 Jbeta primers. Here immunoSEQ multiplex PCR was the method, and the copy in TCRdb shows in-frame clones only, minus some. Here the sample spans some 200,000 clones, roughly four fifths being singletons. Sequenced: PBMCs. The receptors come from a woman aged 50 to 65 in good health and CMV-seropositive.

This clone appeared a single time. This rearrangement joins TRBV5-1 to TRBJ1-5; the D gene is possibly TRBD1 (5 bases). This CDR3 has 16 residues. Trimming removed 0 bases from V and 2 bases from J, with 12 bases in between. Germline V gene data show CDR1 as SGHRS and CDR2 as YFSETQ. DNA for the CDR3: TGCGCCAGCAGCTTGGGACACGGGGGTGGCAATCAGCCCCAGCATTTT. Translated: CASSLGHGGGNQPQHF.

The gene calls are TRBV5-1 and TRBJ2-1; D remains ambiguous. This CDR3 is built from 12 residues. The V and J ends lost 4 bases and 8 bases respectively, with 10 bases between them. Germline-derived CDR1 and CDR2 are SGHRS and YFSETQ. For the CDR3, the DNA is TGCGCCAGCAGCATGCGGAGCGATGAGCAGTTCTTC. Its translation is CASSMRSDEQFF.

V usage is TRBV5-4 and J usage is TRBJ2-5; TRBD1 matches 8 bases. The CDR3 loop spans 15 amino acids. Germline assignment: CDR1 SGHNT and CDR2 YYREEE (reference sequence). The V gene end was trimmed by 4 bases and the J gene end by 4 bases; junction bases not matched to a gene: 9. The DNA of the CDR3 is TGTGCCAGCAGCCGTCAGGGGGCCCCTGGAGAGACCCAGTACTTC. This codes for CASSRQGAPGETQYF.

This chain links TRBV4-1 with TRBJ1-4, with D possibly matching TRBD1 (5 bases). The CDR3 runs 13 residues. Trimming took 3 bases from V and 8 from J, leaving 10 bases between them. Germline loops: CDR1 MGHRA, CDR2 YSYEKL. As DNA, the CDR3 is TGCGCCAGCAGCCAGGCAGGGTTAGAAAAACTGTTTTTT. Its protein product is CASSQAGLEKLFF.

The chain employs TRBV28 and TRBJ1-2; weak D call: TRBD1 (5 bases). Trimming removed 3 bases at V and 4 bases at J, with 9 bases between. The V gene's germline CDR1 is MDHEN and CDR2 SYDVKM. This CDR3 contains 13 residues. The CDR3 sequence is CASSFGGGYGYTF. CDR3 bases: TGTGCCAGCAGTTTCGGGGGGGGCTATGGCTACACCTTC.

J is TRBJ1-1 and V is TRBV19; D is possibly TRBD1 (6 bases). Trimming took off 5 bases at V and 1 base at J, with 8 bases between the two ends. CDR1 is LNHDA and CDR2 is SQIVND in the germline V gene (reference sequence). The CDR3 sequence is 13 residues long. CDR3 region: CASSVQGNTEAFF. DNA for the CDR3: TGTGCCAGTAGTGTACAGGGGAACACTGAAGCTTTCTTT.

The chain combines TRBV5-6 with TRBJ1-1; D is possibly TRBD1 (5 bases). CDR1 and CDR2 (germline): SGHDT, YYEEEE. Trimming cost V 1 base and J 0 bases, with 13 bases left between them. This CDR3 has 16 residues. CDR3 residues: CASSLLGGAVNTEAFF. In nucleotides, the CDR3 is TGTGCCAGCAGCTTGTTGGGAGGGGCGGTGAACACTGAAGCTTTCTTT.

The V call is TRBV10-1, the J call TRBJ1-5, with TRBD1 matching 11 bases. The germline CDR1 and CDR2 sequences are WNHNN and SYGVQD (reference sequence). The CDR3 covers 15 residues. V lost 6 bases to trimming and J lost 6 bases; unmatched junction nucleotides: 7. CDR3 sequence: CASRTDRGRIQPQHF. CDR3 bases: TGCGCCAGCAGAACGGACAGGGGGCGTATTCAGCCCCAGCATTTT.

This clone has just a few counts. This sample also contains other DNA sequences that code for the same CDR3. The gene calls are TRBV4-3 and TRBJ2-2, with D possibly matching TRBD1 (5 bases). V was clipped by 2 bases and J by 5 bases, with 9 bases between them. Germline CDR1 is LGHNA and CDR2 is YSLEER. The CDR3 spans 14 residues. CDR3 loop: CASSQSSGTGELFF. The DNA of the CDR3 is TGCGCCAGCAGCCAATCCTCAGGGACCGGGGAGCTGTTTTTT.

The chain carries TRBV6-6 and TRBJ2-2, with 7 bases identical to TRBD2. V was clipped by 5 bases and J by 5 bases; unmatched bases: 2. The CDR3 has 13 amino acids. Germline V lookup: CDR1 MNHNY, CDR2 SVGAGI (reference sequence). DNA for the CDR3: TGTGCCAGCAGTAGGGAGGGAACCGGGGAGCTGTTTTTT. Translating it yields CASSREGTGELFF.

The V gene is TRBV5-6, the J gene TRBJ2-2, with TRBD2 as a possible D gene (5 bases). Germline V gene data show CDR1 as SGHDT and CDR2 as YYEEEE. This CDR3 is 15 amino acids long. Trimming pared 2 bases from V and 4 bases from J, leaving 12 bases between. This CDR3 is CASSFTRVGTGELFF. The CDR3 DNA follows: TGTGCCAGCAGCTTTACTAGGGTAGGCACCGGGGAGCTGTTTTTT.

This chain uses TRBV18 with TRBJ1-1, with a tentative D call TRBD1 (5 bases). The V and J ends lost 3 bases and 1 base respectively, with 15 bases between them. CDR1 and CDR2 from the germline V gene are KGHSH and LQKENI. This CDR3 spans 16 amino acids. The chain's CDR3 is CASSPPGGLRNTEAFF. The CDR3 DNA reads TGTGCCAGCTCACCCCCCGGGGGTCTGAGGAACACTGAAGCTTTCTTT.

This clone came up once. The chain uses TRBV7-8 and TRBJ1-1, with a possible D match to TRBD1 (6 bases). This CDR3 comprises 16 residues. Germline CDR1 and CDR2: SGHVS and FQNEAQ. The V gene lost 6 bases and the J gene lost 1 base, with 18 bases spanning the gap. CDR3 sequence reads: CASSLSPGGGNTEAFF. The CDR3 DNA follows: TGTGCCAGCAGTTTATCTCCGGGAGGGGGGAACACTGAAGCTTTCTTT.